These 19 T cell receptor beta chains were all obtained from the same sample, sequenced in a study of PD-L1 blockade in urothelial cancer. This table comes from immunoSEQ multiplex PCR, and its TCRdb copy is limited to in-frame clones, with some not included. The table records some 110,000 clones, approximately 89% of them present only once. The time point denotes: peripheral blood 6 weeks after treatment start. The sample consisted of PBMCs, taken around atezolizumab (anti-PD-L1) treatment. The receptor source for this set is a man aged 55 to 69 with urothelial cancer.

This clone has a single count. The DNA of the CDR3 is TGCGCCAGCAGCCAGGTTACAGGGTATGAGCAGTTCTTC. This translates into CASSQVTGYEQFF. The chain couples TRBV4-1 to TRBJ2-1; tentatively, D is TRBD1 (6 bases). Trimming pared 3 bases from V and 8 bases from J, leaving 11 bases between. The CDR3 length is 13 residues. Germline CDR1 reads MGHRA; CDR2 reads YSYEKL.

CDR3 residues: CASSVARNSGGQETQYF. CDR3 bases: TGTGCCAGCAGCGTAGCTAGGAATAGCGGGGGCCAAGAGACCCAGTACTTC. The chain carries TRBV9 and TRBJ2-5, with 9 nucleotides matching TRBD2. The CDR3 length is 17 residues. The germline V gene has CDR1 SGDLS and CDR2 YYNGEE. V shed 0 bases, J shed 1 base, and the junction held 7 bases outside the gene matches.

On this clone: The identical CDR3 is also encoded by other nucleotide sequences in the sample. The CDR3 sequence is CASSLGTKIKFF. In DNA form, the CDR3 reads TGTGCCAGCAGCTTAGGGACTAAAATAAAGTTCTTC. The rearrangement joins TRBV7-9 to TRBJ2-1, with D possibly being TRBD2 (6 bases). In germline, CDR1 is SEHNR, CDR2 FQNEAQ (reference sequence). V dropped 1 base and J dropped 14 bases, with 12 bases sitting between them. The length of the CDR3 is 12 residues.

The CDR3 DNA follows: TGTGCCAGCAGTTTAAGAGAAGGACTAGCGGGAGTGATCGGGGAGCTGTTTTTT. Translated: CASSLREGLAGVIGELFF. The chain has TRBV28 and TRBJ2-2, with 13 bases that match TRBD2. The CDR3 consists of 18 residues. CDR1 and CDR2 (germline): MDHEN, SYDVKM. The junction had 10 bases not matched to a gene; V was cut back by 2 bases and J by 7 bases.

V and J are TRBV2 and TRBJ2-5, with TRBD2 matching 14 bases. The CDR3 contains 16 residues. Germline V lookup: CDR1 SNHLY, CDR2 FYNNEI. V lost 3 bases and J lost 5; bases outside the gene matches: 5. CDR3 DNA: TGTGCCAGCAGTGATATGAGACTAGCGGGGGGGGAGACCCAGTACTTC. This encodes CASSDMRLAGGETQYF.

The sample holds a few counts of this clone. This chain joins TRBV7-9 and TRBJ2-1; TRBD2 aligns across 16 bases. CDR1 is SEHNR, CDR2 FQNEAQ, per germline (reference sequence). Trimming took 5 bases from V and 5 from J; bases not matched to a gene: 6. The CDR3 extends over 17 amino acids. The CDR3 DNA follows: TGTGCCAGCAGCAAACCCGGGACTAGCGGGAGGGACAATGAGCAGTTCTTC. The encoded protein is CASSKPGTSGRDNEQFF.

This clone was seen just once. The chain employs TRBV6-5 and TRBJ2-7; 7 nucleotides line up with TRBD2. The junction had 12 bases not matched to a gene; V was cut back by 7 bases and J by 3 bases. The CDR3 loop spans 15 amino acids. The germline gives CDR1 MNHEY, CDR2 SVGAGI. The CDR3 region is CASTRGGETYYEQYF. The CDR3 coding sequence is TGTGCCAGCACCCGGGGAGGGGAGACCTACTACGAGCAGTACTTC.

V is TRBV10-1 and J is TRBJ2-2; D gene uncertain. The V gene lost 7 bases and the J gene lost 6 bases, with 15 bases spanning the gap. Germline V gene lookup returns CDR1 WNHNN and CDR2 SYGVQD (reference sequence). The length of the CDR3 is 14 residues. The CDR3 region has the DNA TGCGCCAGCAAGCTGAGGCTTAAACCCGGGGAGCTGTTTTTT. Protein: CASKLRLKPGELFF.

The V and J genes are TRBV4-2 and TRBJ2-1, with 11 bases matching TRBD2. The CDR3 totals 16 residues. Germline lookup yields CDR1 LGHNA and CDR2 YNFKEQ. After removal of 3 bases from V and 5 bases from J, the junction contained 6 bases not matched to a gene. CDR3 bases: TGTGCCAGCAGCCATGAGTCTAGCGGGGGGAACAATGAGCAGTTCTTC. The encoded protein is CASSHESSGGNNEQFF.

This chain connects TRBV27 to TRBJ2-5; 11 bases fit TRBD2. Per the germline V gene, CDR1 is MNHEY and CDR2 is SMNVEV (reference sequence). V gave up 4 bases and J gave up 4 bases; unmatched junction bases: 8. There are 16 residues in the CDR3. The DNA for the CDR3 is TGTGCCAGCAGTTCAATGACTAGCGGGGTATCAGAGACCCAGTACTTC. This gives the protein CASSSMTSGVSETQYF.

The gene calls are TRBV10-1 and TRBJ2-1, with 13 nucleotides matching TRBD2. Losses at the gene ends were 4 bases for V and 10 bases for J; bases not matched to a gene: 4. The CDR3 runs 14 residues. In germline, CDR1 is WNHNN, CDR2 SYGVQD (reference sequence). In DNA, the CDR3 is TGCGCCAGCAGTGTTGCGGGACTAGCGGGAGAGCAGTTCTTC. Protein: CASSVAGLAGEQFF.

V is TRBV6-5 and J is TRBJ2-7; weak D call: TRBD1 (6 bases). The germline V gene encodes CDR1 MNHEY and CDR2 SVGAGI. The CDR3 has 15 amino acids. V lost 2 bases to trimming and J lost 0 bases, with 11 bases between them. DNA for the CDR3: TGTGCCAGCAGTTACCGGGACACCCGCTCCTACGAGCAGTACTTC. It codes for CASSYRDTRSYEQYF.

The CDR3 bases are TGTGCCAGTAGCCAACGACAAGTGGAGGGGTCCAATCAGCCCCAGCATTTT. Translating it yields CASSQRQVEGSNQPQHF. The chain links TRBV19 to TRBJ1-5; D is perhaps TRBD1 (5 bases). The CDR3 spans 17 residues. Germline V gives CDR1 LNHDA, CDR2 SQIVND (reference sequence). The V and J ends lost 6 bases and 3 bases respectively, with 21 bases between them. Combining the CDR3 with reference TRBV19 and TRBJ1-5 gives the whole variable domain DGGITQSPKYLFRKEGQNVTLSCEQNLNHDAMYWYRQDPGQGLRLIYYSQIVNDFQKGDIAEGYSVSREKKESFPLTVTSAQKNPTAFYLCASSQRQVEGSNQPQHFGDGTRLSIL.

V is TRBV29-1 and J is TRBJ2-2; TRBD1 matches at 10 bases. With 4 bases clipped from V and 6 bases from J, the junction kept 5 bases outside the gene matches. This CDR3 region has 14 residues. Germline CDR1 reads SQVTM; CDR2 reads ANQGSEA. CDR3: CSVVGTGASGELFF. In DNA, the CDR3 is TGCAGCGTTGTCGGGACAGGGGCGTCCGGGGAGCTGTTTTTT.

The V call is TRBV27, the J call TRBJ1-1, with D hard to call. The CDR3 contains 13 residues. V shed 7 bases and J shed 5 bases, with 14 bases lying between them. CDR1 is MNHEY and CDR2 is SMNVEV in the germline V gene (reference sequence). The CDR3 nucleotides read TGTGCCAGCATAGGTAGCCCGTGGACTGAAGCTTTCTTT. Amino acid sequence: CASIGSPWTEAFF.

The V call is TRBV5-1, the J call TRBJ1-3, with D perhaps TRBD1 (6 bases). Germline CDR1 reads SGHRS; CDR2 reads YFSETQ. The V and J ends lost 0 bases and 4 bases respectively, with 8 bases between them. The CDR3 is 14 residues long. The chain's CDR3 is CASSLEGQGNTIYF. CDR3 bases: TGCGCCAGCAGCTTGGAGGGACAAGGAAACACCATATATTTT. The variable domain in full, with the rest retrieved from reference TRBV5-1 and TRBJ1-3, is KAGVTQTPRYLIKTRGQQVTLSCSPISGHRSVSWYQQTPGQGLQFLFEYFSETQRNKGNFPGRFSGRQFSNSRSEMNVSTLELGDSALYLCASSLEGQGNTIYFGEGSWLTVV.

This CDR3 reads CASSTQGTLSSGELFF. For the CDR3, the DNA is TGTGCCAGCAGCACCCAGGGTACTCTCAGCTCCGGGGAGCTGTTTTTT. J is TRBJ2-2 and V is TRBV7-3; D possibly corresponds to TRBD1 (5 bases). V was cut by 5 bases and J by 6 bases, with 19 bases left in between. Germline V gene data show CDR1 as SGHTA and CDR2 as FQGTGA. The CDR3 spans 16 residues.

Here the CDR3 DNA reads TGCGCCAGCAGCGCACCGACCGGGACACTTGACACAGATACGCAGTATTTT. Its protein is CASSAPTGTLDTDTQYF. The chain combines TRBV5-1 with TRBJ2-3; TRBD1 is a possible D gene (6 bases). Germline V gives CDR1 SGHRS, CDR2 YFSETQ. The CDR3 is made up of 17 amino acids. Deletions cut 4 bases from V and 2 bases from J, with 20 bases between.

CDR3 amino acids: CAISGRTSGSYNEQFF. The CDR3 DNA is TGTGCCATCAGTGGTCGGACTAGCGGCTCCTACAATGAGCAGTTCTTC. The chain carries TRBV10-3 and TRBJ2-1, with TRBD2 identical over 10 bases. This CDR3 has 16 residues. Germline CDR1 reads ENHRY; CDR2 reads SYGVKD. Germline trimming cut 4 bases from V and 0 bases from J; bases unmatched to any gene: 3.